This T cell receptor (beta chain) was retrieved from a study of T cell responses to AZD1222 COVID-19 vaccine. Whole-study results and caveats: In the spike-specific TCR repertoire, nearly half reportedly target unmutated variant regions. Repertoire collection took place solely once the T cell response had peaked.

Only in-frame clones appear in the TCRdb table, and some are missing; sequencing was by immunoSEQ multiplex PCR. The profile covers about 88,000 clones, with about nine tenths appearing a single time and about 2.2% taken by the ten largest. Comments on this clone: Its target is not known.

CDR1 is SGHDT and CDR2 is YYEEEE in the germline V gene. The ends were cut back, 4 bases at V and 8 bases at J, with 21 bases in the middle. The CDR3 sequence is 15 residues long. The TCR comes from an adult in good health. The rearrangement uses TRBV5-6 and TRBJ1-2, with D maybe TRBD1 (5 bases). This specimen consisted of peripheral blood, obtained on day 0 of AZD1222 vaccination. The CDR3 protein is CASSDPAGFRAGYTF. As DNA, the CDR3 is TGTGCCAGCAGCGATCCCGCAGGGTTCCGAGCGGGCTACACCTTC.